This is a list of T cell receptor beta chains from one sample in a study of T cell repertoires and leukemia-associated antigens. Their antigen targets remain unknown. One entry per CDR3 protein, called by TCRdb with MiXCR from the 5' RACE reads. This table holds over 8,500 distinct CDR3 sequences, 43% found once. Specimen: CD3+ T cells sorted from blood and cultured. The origin of the receptors is a female donor in good health. Each CDR3 is given with its conserved first and last residue. The D gene is left open where the match is weak. Size values are once, few and many counts, or a class for expanded clones, and some rows have none.

DNA: TGTGCCAGCAGTTTCCTATCCGGCACAGATACGCAGTATTTT; CDR3: CASSFLSGTDTQYF; J: TRBJ2-3; D: .; size: .; V: TRBV28
DNA: TGTGCCAGCAGTCATGAGACCCAGTACTTC; CDR3: CASSHETQYF; J: TRBJ2-5; D: .; size: few; V: TRBV7-8
DNA: TGTGCCAGCAGTTACATGGCGGGAGCGCTTTACGAGCAGTACTTC; CDR3: CASSYMAGALYEQYF; J: TRBJ2-7; D: TRBD2; size: .; V: TRBV6-2/TRBV6-3
DNA: TGCGCCAGTGGACAGATCCAAGAGACCCTGTACTTC; CDR3: CASGQIQETLYF; J: TRBJ2-5; D: .; size: once; V: TRBV5-1
DNA: TGTGCCAGCAGCTTGGTGCAAGGGGATACGCAGTATTTT; CDR3: CASSLVQGDTQYF; J: TRBJ2-3; D: .; size: many; V: TRBV7-3
DNA: TGTGCCAGCAGCCCGGTGGACAGTGTCTATGGCTACACCTTC; CDR3: CASSPVDSVYGYTF; J: TRBJ1-2; D: .; size: .; V: TRBV7-8
DNA: TGCGCCAGCTCCCGGGCCAACGACGGGACAGATACGCAGTATTTT; CDR3: CASSRANDGTDTQYF; J: TRBJ2-3; D: .; size: many; V: TRBV5-1
DNA: TGTGCCAGCAGTCAACTTCCAGGTCGGGACACCGGGGAGCTGTTTTTT; CDR3: CASSQLPGRDTGELFF; J: TRBJ2-2; D: .; size: once; V: TRBV4-2
DNA: TGCAGTGCTAGGGGCCTAAGCTCTGGAAACACCATATATTTT; CDR3: CSARGLSSGNTIYF; J: TRBJ1-3; D: .; size: many; V: TRBV20-1
DNA: TGTGCCAGCAGCTTAAGGTACAGGGACTACGAGCAGTACTTC; CDR3: CASSLRYRDYEQYF; J: TRBJ2-7; D: .; size: .; V: TRBV7-2
DNA: TGTGCCAGCTCACCGCAGGGGGTCGGGAACACTGAAGCTTTCTTT; CDR3: CASSPQGVGNTEAFF; J: TRBJ1-1; D: TRBD1; size: .; V: TRBV18
DNA: TGTGCCAGCAGCTTACGTGGTATGAACACTGAAGCTTTCTTT; CDR3: CASSLRGMNTEAFF; J: TRBJ1-1; D: .; size: medium-sized; V: TRBV7-2
DNA: TGTGCGAGCAGCAGTGGCGAGAGCACAGATACGCAGTATTTT; CDR3: CASSSGESTDTQYF; J: TRBJ2-3; D: .; size: .; V: TRBV7-1
DNA: TGTGCTAGCAGCTCCGGTCCCGGGACTAGCGGGAACGCAGATACGCAGTATTTT; CDR3: CASSSGPGTSGNADTQYF; J: TRBJ2-3; D: TRBD2; size: .; V: TRBV7-7
DNA: TGTGCCAGCAGCCCCGGCCGGGGGCTCTACAATGAGCAGTTCTTC; CDR3: CASSPGRGLYNEQFF; J: TRBJ2-1; D: .; size: .; V: TRBV7-8
DNA: TGTGTCAGCAGCTTATATTTCAACACTGAAGCTTTCTTT; CDR3: CVSSLYFNTEAFF; J: TRBJ1-1; D: .; size: .; V: TRBV7-3
DNA: TGTGCCAGCAGTTTAAGGGGACTCTACGAGCAGTACTTC; CDR3: CASSLRGLYEQYF; J: TRBJ2-7; D: .; size: many; V: TRBV12-3/TRBV12-4
DNA: TGTGCCAGCAGCTTGGCGACTAGCGCAGAGACCCAGTACTTC; CDR3: CASSLATSAETQYF; J: TRBJ2-5; D: TRBD2; size: .; V: TRBV5-6
DNA: TGTGCCAGCAGCTTAGGACTAGACCTCTACGAGCAGTACTTC; CDR3: CASSLGLDLYEQYF; J: TRBJ2-7; D: .; size: few; V: TRBV11-2
DNA: TGTGCCTGGAATCCGGGACATATCCTATCTAATGAAAAACTGTTTTTT; CDR3: CAWNPGHILSNEKLFF; J: TRBJ1-4; D: .; size: once; V: TRBV30
DNA: TGCGCCAGCAGCCAAAGGGACAATGAGCAGTTCTTC; CDR3: CASSQRDNEQFF; J: TRBJ2-1; D: .; size: medium-sized; V: TRBV4-3
DNA: TGTGCCAGCAGTTATAGGGTTGGCACCGGGGAGCTGTTTTTT; CDR3: CASSYRVGTGELFF; J: TRBJ2-2; D: .; size: medium-sized; V: TRBV12-3/TRBV12-4
DNA: TGTGCCAGCAGCTTAGTCAGATTCACTGAAGCTTTCTTT; CDR3: CASSLVRFTEAFF; J: TRBJ1-1; D: .; size: .; V: TRBV11-3
DNA: TGTGCCAGCAGTTTAAGGGACAGTCACAAAAACATTCAGTACTTC; CDR3: CASSLRDSHKNIQYF; J: TRBJ2-4; D: TRBD1; size: many; V: TRBV28
DNA: TGCAGTGCTACGGGCAGGGACTACGAGCAGTACTTC; CDR3: CSATGRDYEQYF; J: TRBJ2-7; D: .; size: .; V: TRBV20-1